A selection of T cell receptor beta chains follows, all from one sample in a study of Tregs in tolerant kidney transplant recipients. Using immunoSEQ multiplex PCR, the repertoire was profiled, and TCRdb retains in-frame clones only, with some absent. The sample lists 90,000 or so clones; roughly nine tenths were seen once. Source material: CD8+ T cells from blood. Every receptor here comes from a human donor in good health. The CDR3 runs from the conserved cysteine through the conserved F or W. The D gene is left open where the match is weak. Only part of the rows carry a size: once, few, many, or a class if the clone is expanded.

v_gene: TRBV27; abundance: NA; d_gene: NA; j_gene: TRBJ2-3; CDR3aa: CASSLSDHSTDTQYF; CDR3nt: TGTGCCAGCAGTTTATCGGACCATAGCACAGATACGCAGTATTTT
v_gene: TRBV9; abundance: NA; d_gene: TRBD2; j_gene: TRBJ2-4; CDR3aa: CASSVGSGREGPKNIQYF; CDR3nt: TGTGCCAGCAGCGTAGGAAGCGGGCGGGAGGGCCCCAAAAACATTCAGTACTTC
v_gene: TRBV13; abundance: NA; d_gene: NA; j_gene: TRBJ1-4; CDR3aa: CASSFYSLSEKLFF; CDR3nt: TGTGCCAGCAGCTTCTACAGCCTGAGTGAAAAACTGTTTTTT
v_gene: TRBV6-5; abundance: few; d_gene: TRBD1; j_gene: TRBJ2-5; CDR3aa: CASSTGQGVETQYF; CDR3nt: TGTGCCAGCAGCACCGGACAGGGGGTAGAGACCCAGTACTTC
v_gene: TRBV10-1; abundance: NA; d_gene: TRBD2; j_gene: TRBJ2-1; CDR3aa: CASSETRGGTDEQFF; CDR3nt: TGCGCCAGCAGTGAGACGCGGGGGGGCACTGATGAGCAGTTCTTC
v_gene: TRBV10-3; abundance: NA; d_gene: NA; j_gene: TRBJ2-1; CDR3aa: CAISESPAQAPTSYNEQFF; CDR3nt: TGTGCCATCAGTGAGTCTCCAGCCCAAGCCCCAACCTCCTACAATGAGCAGTTCTTC
v_gene: TRBV19; abundance: NA; d_gene: TRBD1; j_gene: TRBJ1-3; CDR3aa: CASSIPRSAGGSSYSGNTIYF; CDR3nt: TGTGCCAGTAGTATCCCCCGATCGGCAGGGGGAAGCAGCTACTCTGGAAACACCATATATTTT
v_gene: TRBV5-4; abundance: NA; d_gene: TRBD2; j_gene: TRBJ2-1; CDR3aa: CASSSRAGAYNEQFF; CDR3nt: TGTGCCAGCAGCTCTCGAGCGGGGGCCTACAATGAGCAGTTCTTC
v_gene: TRBV30; abundance: NA; d_gene: NA; j_gene: TRBJ2-3; CDR3aa: CAWSSQLSTDTQYF; CDR3nt: TGTGCCTGGAGTTCACAGCTCAGCACAGATACGCAGTATTTT
v_gene: TRBV6-6; abundance: few; d_gene: NA; j_gene: TRBJ1-5; CDR3aa: CASSYWDSNQPQHF; CDR3nt: TGTGCCAGCAGTTACTGGGACAGCAATCAGCCCCAGCATTTT
v_gene: TRBV27; abundance: NA; d_gene: TRBD2; j_gene: TRBJ2-1; CDR3aa: CASSPDGAGVYNEQFF; CDR3nt: TGTGCCAGCAGCCCTGACGGAGCGGGAGTGTACAATGAGCAGTTCTTC
v_gene: TRBV7-8; abundance: NA; d_gene: NA; j_gene: TRBJ2-7; CDR3aa: CASSPGVSYEQYF; CDR3nt: TGTGCCAGCAGCCCCGGGGTTTCCTACGAGCAGTACTTC
v_gene: TRBV6-6; abundance: NA; d_gene: NA; j_gene: TRBJ2-7; CDR3aa: CASSYSSGLSYEQYF; CDR3nt: TGTGCCAGCAGTTACTCGAGCGGGCTTTCCTACGAGCAGTACTTC
v_gene: TRBV27; abundance: NA; d_gene: TRBD2; j_gene: TRBJ2-3; CDR3aa: CASSLTQVGVGGIDTQYF; CDR3nt: TGTGCCAGCAGTTTAACACAGGTTGGAGTGGGAGGGATAGATACGCAGTATTTT
v_gene: TRBV4-1; abundance: once; d_gene: NA; j_gene: TRBJ2-3; CDR3aa: CASSQAVLSTDTQYF; CDR3nt: TGCGCCAGCAGCCAAGCCGTACTGTCCACAGATACGCAGTATTTT
v_gene: TRBV29-1; abundance: NA; d_gene: NA; j_gene: TRBJ1-3; CDR3aa: CSVQGFGSGNTIYF; CDR3nt: TGCAGCGTTCAGGGTTTTGGCTCTGGAAACACCATATATTTT
v_gene: TRBV14; abundance: NA; d_gene: NA; j_gene: TRBJ1-1; CDR3aa: CASSHRQADEAFF; CDR3nt: TGTGCCAGCAGCCACCGACAGGCCGATGAAGCTTTCTTT
v_gene: TRBV21-1; abundance: NA; d_gene: NA; j_gene: TRBJ1-2; CDR3aa: CASSTRPLVGYTF; CDR3nt: TGTGCCAGCAGCACCCGACCCCTTGTGGGCTACACCTTC
v_gene: TRBV7-6; abundance: NA; d_gene: NA; j_gene: TRBJ2-1; CDR3aa: CASSLGTEDYNEQFF; CDR3nt: TGTGCCAGCAGCTTAGGGACAGAGGACTACAATGAGCAGTTCTTC
v_gene: TRBV15; abundance: NA; d_gene: TRBD1; j_gene: TRBJ2-7; CDR3aa: CATSRPRTGATYEQYF; CDR3nt: TGTGCCACCAGCAGACCCCGAACAGGGGCCACCTACGAGCAGTACTTC
v_gene: TRBV13; abundance: NA; d_gene: NA; j_gene: TRBJ1-1; CDR3aa: CASSLERGFTEAFF; CDR3nt: TGTGCCAGCAGCTTGGAGCGGGGATTCACTGAAGCTTTCTTT
v_gene: TRBV5-6; abundance: once; d_gene: TRBD2; j_gene: TRBJ2-7; CDR3aa: CASSTGTSEIFPYEQYF; CDR3nt: TGTGCCAGCAGCACCGGGACTAGCGAGATTTTTCCCTACGAGCAGTACTTC
v_gene: TRBV5-6; abundance: NA; d_gene: NA; j_gene: TRBJ2-7; CDR3aa: CASSTPYEQYF; CDR3nt: TGTGCCAGCAGCACTCCATACGAGCAGTACTTC
v_gene: TRBV6-5; abundance: NA; d_gene: NA; j_gene: TRBJ2-7; CDR3aa: CASRESRDPAYEQYF; CDR3nt: TGTGCCAGCAGAGAGAGCCGGGACCCAGCCTACGAGCAGTACTTC
v_gene: TRBV2; abundance: NA; d_gene: TRBD1; j_gene: TRBJ1-2; CDR3aa: CASSDAVDRGHGVSPGYTF; CDR3nt: TGTGCCAGCAGTGATGCGGTAGACAGGGGGCACGGTGTCAGTCCTGGCTACACCTTC
v_gene: TRBV6-1; abundance: NA; d_gene: TRBD1; j_gene: TRBJ2-1; CDR3aa: CASSEAGTDYEQFF; CDR3nt: TGTGCCAGCAGTGAAGCCGGGACAGACTATGAGCAGTTCTTC
v_gene: TRBV9; abundance: NA; d_gene: NA; j_gene: TRBJ1-3; CDR3aa: CASRGVGNTIYF; CDR3nt: TGTGCCAGCAGAGGAGTAGGAAACACCATATATTTT
v_gene: TRBV7-2; abundance: NA; d_gene: NA; j_gene: TRBJ2-5; CDR3aa: CASSTRAGGLETQYF; CDR3nt: TGTGCCAGCAGCACAAGGGCTGGTGGGTTAGAGACCCAGTACTTC
v_gene: TRBV19; abundance: NA; d_gene: NA; j_gene: TRBJ1-5; CDR3aa: CASQGRGHSGAQHF; CDR3nt: TGTGCCAGTCAGGGAAGGGGACACTCCGGGGCCCAGCATTTT
v_gene: TRBV5-1; abundance: NA; d_gene: NA; j_gene: TRBJ1-1; CDR3aa: CASSPRGGTEAFF; CDR3nt: TGCGCCAGCAGCCCCCGGGGGGGCACTGAAGCTTTCTTT
v_gene: TRBV30; abundance: NA; d_gene: TRBD2; j_gene: TRBJ2-3; CDR3aa: CAWSVRRLAGSTDTQYF; CDR3nt: TGTGCCTGGAGTGTCCGGCGACTAGCGGGGAGCACAGATACGCAGTATTTT
v_gene: TRBV7-9; abundance: NA; d_gene: TRBD1; j_gene: TRBJ2-7; CDR3aa: CASSSGDRTYEQYF; CDR3nt: TGTGCCAGCAGCTCCGGGGACAGAACCTACGAGCAGTACTTC
v_gene: TRBV27; abundance: NA; d_gene: NA; j_gene: TRBJ2-7; CDR3aa: CASSLAPSGTQSSYEQYF; CDR3nt: TGTGCCAGCAGTTTAGCCCCTTCCGGGACGCAAAGCTCCTACGAGCAGTACTTC
v_gene: TRBV6-5; abundance: NA; d_gene: NA; j_gene: TRBJ1-2; CDR3aa: CASSYSGGSGYTF; CDR3nt: TGTGCCAGCAGTTACTCAGGGGGGAGCGGCTACACCTTC
v_gene: TRBV9; abundance: NA; d_gene: TRBD1; j_gene: TRBJ2-3; CDR3aa: CASSVEGTAGLDTQYF; CDR3nt: TGTGCCAGCAGCGTCGAGGGGACAGCCGGACTAGATACGCAGTATTTT
v_gene: TRBV4-1; abundance: NA; d_gene: NA; j_gene: TRBJ1-5; CDR3aa: CASSPGDGNQPQHF; CDR3nt: TGCGCCAGCAGCCCCGGGGACGGCAATCAGCCCCAGCATTTT
v_gene: TRBV11-2; abundance: NA; d_gene: TRBD2; j_gene: TRBJ2-1; CDR3aa: CASSARMASGPYNEQFF; CDR3nt: TGTGCCAGCAGCGCTAGAATGGCTAGCGGGCCCTACAATGAGCAGTTCTTC
v_gene: TRBV14; abundance: NA; d_gene: NA; j_gene: TRBJ1-1; CDR3aa: CASSQGIVTEAFF; CDR3nt: TGTGCCAGCAGCCAAGGGATCGTCACTGAAGCTTTCTTT
v_gene: TRBV29-1; abundance: NA; d_gene: NA; j_gene: TRBJ2-3; CDR3aa: CSDNPRDTQYF; CDR3nt: TGCAGCGACAACCCCCGGGATACGCAGTATTTT
v_gene: TRBV7-7; abundance: NA; d_gene: NA; j_gene: TRBJ2-5; CDR3aa: CASSVWTGETQYF; CDR3nt: TGTGCTAGCAGCGTTTGGACGGGAGAGACCCAGTACTTC
v_gene: TRBV5-1; abundance: NA; d_gene: NA; j_gene: TRBJ1-1; CDR3aa: CASSLVEGYTEAFF; CDR3nt: TGCGCCAGCAGCTTGGTCGAGGGATACACTGAAGCTTTCTTT
v_gene: TRBV29-1; abundance: NA; d_gene: NA; j_gene: TRBJ1-2; CDR3aa: CSVEKTGRLYGYTF; CDR3nt: TGCAGCGTTGAAAAAACAGGGAGATTATATGGCTACACCTTC
v_gene: TRBV9; abundance: NA; d_gene: TRBD1; j_gene: TRBJ2-2; CDR3aa: CASSFRTGGTGELFF; CDR3nt: TGTGCCAGCAGCTTTAGGACAGGGGGCACCGGGGAGCTGTTTTTT
v_gene: TRBV2; abundance: NA; d_gene: NA; j_gene: TRBJ2-3; CDR3aa: CASTSPTGSTDTQYF; CDR3nt: TGTGCCAGCACCTCCCCGACAGGCAGCACAGATACGCAGTATTTT
v_gene: TRBV27; abundance: few; d_gene: TRBD2; j_gene: TRBJ2-7; CDR3aa: CASSLGRGGSTYEQYF; CDR3nt: TGTGCCAGCAGTTTGGGTAGGGGCGGGAGCACCTACGAGCAGTACTTC
v_gene: TRBV5-6; abundance: NA; d_gene: NA; j_gene: TRBJ2-7; CDR3aa: CASSLGQHYEQYF; CDR3nt: TGTGCCAGCAGCTTGGGGCAGCACTACGAGCAGTACTTC
v_gene: TRBV5-1; abundance: NA; d_gene: TRBD1; j_gene: TRBJ2-7; CDR3aa: CASSQGTGYEQYF; CDR3nt: TGCGCCAGCAGCCAAGGGACAGGCTACGAGCAGTACTTC
v_gene: TRBV7-9; abundance: NA; d_gene: TRBD1; j_gene: TRBJ2-7; CDR3aa: CASNHGTGSYEQYF; CDR3nt: TGTGCCAGCAACCATGGGACAGGGTCCTACGAGCAGTACTTC
v_gene: TRBV5-1; abundance: NA; d_gene: TRBD1; j_gene: TRBJ2-7; CDR3aa: CASSFRTGGRDEQYF; CDR3nt: TGCGCCAGCAGCTTCAGGACAGGGGGTCGCGACGAGCAGTACTTC
v_gene: TRBV6-4; abundance: NA; d_gene: NA; j_gene: TRBJ1-1; CDR3aa: CASSEQENTEAFF; CDR3nt: TGTGCCAGCAGTGAGCAGGAGAACACTGAAGCTTTCTTT
v_gene: TRBV6-5; abundance: NA; d_gene: NA; j_gene: TRBJ2-7; CDR3aa: CASSLTPTSSYEQYF; CDR3nt: TGTGCCAGCAGCTTGACCCCGACTAGCTCCTACGAGCAGTACTTC
v_gene: TRBV11-2; abundance: NA; d_gene: NA; j_gene: TRBJ1-1; CDR3aa: CASSRTARPFDTEAFF; CDR3nt: TGTGCCAGCAGCCGGACCGCCCGCCCGTTTGACACTGAAGCTTTCTTT
v_gene: TRBV27; abundance: few; d_gene: TRBD1; j_gene: TRBJ1-5; CDR3aa: CASSPTTGYSNQPQHF; CDR3nt: TGTGCCAGCAGTCCAACGACAGGGTATAGCAATCAGCCCCAGCATTTT
v_gene: TRBV5-4; abundance: NA; d_gene: NA; j_gene: TRBJ2-5; CDR3aa: CASRYRDNAETQYF; CDR3nt: TGTGCCAGCAGGTACCGGGACAACGCAGAGACCCAGTACTTC
v_gene: TRBV4-1; abundance: NA; d_gene: TRBD1; j_gene: TRBJ2-3; CDR3aa: CASSPGTGRGTDTQYF; CDR3nt: TGCGCCAGCAGCCCGGGGACAGGGCGTGGGACAGATACGCAGTATTTT
v_gene: TRBV9; abundance: NA; d_gene: TRBD2; j_gene: TRBJ2-3; CDR3aa: CASSVGRVLAEADTQYF; CDR3nt: TGTGCCAGCAGCGTAGGGAGGGTACTAGCGGAAGCAGATACGCAGTATTTT
v_gene: TRBV27; abundance: NA; d_gene: NA; j_gene: TRBJ1-2; CDR3aa: CASSLTGAGYGYTF; CDR3nt: TGTGCCAGCAGTTTAACGGGGGCGGGCTATGGCTACACCTTC
v_gene: TRBV7-9; abundance: NA; d_gene: TRBD1; j_gene: TRBJ1-5; CDR3aa: CASSSTTGEGNQPQHF; CDR3nt: TGTGCCAGCAGCTCCACCACAGGGGAGGGAAATCAGCCCCAGCATTTT
v_gene: TRBV9; abundance: NA; d_gene: NA; j_gene: TRBJ2-3; CDR3aa: CASSVGFGADTQYF; CDR3nt: TGTGCCAGCAGCGTCGGTTTCGGGGCAGATACGCAGTATTTT